This T cell receptor beta chain was documented in a study of T cell repertoires in cytomegalovirus infection. TCRdb processed the reads anew with MiXCR; each CDR3 protein has one entry. The repertoire holds roughly 500,000 distinct CDR3 sequences, 16% seen once, with more than 20% in the top ten. This clonotype showed up many times. Its specificity is unknown. Study-wide results and caveats: HLA-C-restricted CMV-specific TCR beta clonotypes prevailed in the ex vivo response. Cumulative frequency (of public TCR beta family members) identified carriers of CMV plus the relevant HLA.

V shed 6 bases, J shed 1 base, and the junction held 5 bases outside the gene matches. CDR1 and CDR2 (germline): MNHEY, SMNVEV (reference sequence). The CDR3 has 14 amino acids. Sequencing was done on a sample of CD8+ T cells from PBMCs. The V gene is TRBV27, the J gene TRBJ1-1; 7 bases are a match to TRBD1. The sequence was collected from a human donor in good health (CMV status not recorded). Some clones in this sample may be carry-over from other donors' samples. This CDR3 is CASRTGLANTEAFF. The CDR3, as DNA: TGTGCCAGCAGGACAGGGCTGGCGAACACTGAAGCTTTCTTT.